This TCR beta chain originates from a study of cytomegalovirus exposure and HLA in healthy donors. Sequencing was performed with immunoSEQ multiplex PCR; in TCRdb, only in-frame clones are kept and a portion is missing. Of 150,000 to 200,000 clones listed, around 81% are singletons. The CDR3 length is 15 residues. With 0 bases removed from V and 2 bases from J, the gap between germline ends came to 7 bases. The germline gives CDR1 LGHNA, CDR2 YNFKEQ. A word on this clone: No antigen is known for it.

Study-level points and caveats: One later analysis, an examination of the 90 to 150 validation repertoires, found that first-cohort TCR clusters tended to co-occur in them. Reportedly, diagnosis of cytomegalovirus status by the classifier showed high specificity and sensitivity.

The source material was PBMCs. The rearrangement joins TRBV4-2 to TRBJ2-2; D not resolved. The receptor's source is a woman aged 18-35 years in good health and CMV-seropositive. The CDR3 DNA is TGTGCCAGCAGCCAAGAGAGAGTAAACACCGGGGAGCTGTTTTTT. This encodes CASSQERVNTGELFF.